The 7 T cell receptor beta chains below were found in one sample sequenced in a study of blood T cell repertoires in COVID-19. Here immunoSEQ multiplex PCR was the method, and the copy in TCRdb shows in-frame clones only, minus some. The sample holds approximately 140,000 clones; about 85% are singletons and the top ten take about 4%. Source material: peripheral blood. These receptors were collected from a woman aged 55-70 years with active or convalescent COVID-19.

This chain joins TRBV6-5 and TRBJ2-7, with TRBD1 identical over 7 bases. Per germline, CDR1 MNHEY and CDR2 SVGAGI. V was pared by 0 bases and J by 6 bases, with 8 bases of the junction left unmatched. The CDR3 extends over 15 amino acids. The DNA of the CDR3 is TGTGCCAGCAGTTACTCCAGGCAGGGGGTTGGCGAGCAGTACTTC. It translates to CASSYSRQGVGEQYF.

This sequence joins TRBV9 and TRBJ2-2, with 12 bases matching TRBD1. The germline V gene has CDR1 SGDLS and CDR2 YYNGEE. CDR3 length equals 17 residues. Germline trimming cut 4 bases from V and 0 bases from J; bases unmatched to any gene: 4. CDR3 sequence: CASSLGQGATNTGELFF. The CDR3 region has the DNA TGTGCCAGCAGCCTGGGACAGGGGGCTACGAACACCGGGGAGCTGTTTTTT.

This chain joins TRBV7-2 and TRBJ1-4; 7 bases align to TRBD1. CDR1 is SGHTA, CDR2 FQGNSA, per germline. The CDR3 totals 13 residues. Losses at the gene ends were 6 bases for V and 10 bases for J; bases not matched to a gene: 8. The CDR3 nucleotides read TGTGCCAGCAGGTTTGACAGGGCTGGAAAACTGTTTTTT. It translates to CASRFDRAGKLFF.

The chain combines TRBV15 with TRBJ2-5; 7 positions agree with TRBD2. J lost 2 bases, V lost 0 bases, and 6 bases had no gene match. The germline V gene has CDR1 LNHNV and CDR2 YYDKDF (reference sequence). This CDR3 spans 16 amino acids. This chain's CDR3 is CATSRDLGGGQETQYF. CDR3 nucleotides: TGTGCCACCAGCAGAGATTTGGGGGGGGGACAAGAGACCCAGTACTTC.

V and J are TRBV6-5 and TRBJ1-2, with 7 bases aligning to TRBD1. The germline V gene encodes CDR1 MNHEY and CDR2 SVGAGI. The CDR3 runs 12 residues. J gave up 8 bases and V 6 bases, and 6 bases lay outside the gene matches. The CDR3 reads CASRETGSGYTF. The CDR3, as DNA: TGTGCCAGCAGAGAGACAGGGTCCGGCTACACCTTC.

The rearrangement links TRBV5-5 to TRBJ1-2; possibly TRBD1 for D (5 bases). CDR1 SGHKS and CDR2 YYEKEE come from the germline V gene (reference sequence). The CDR3 contains 14 residues. V dropped 7 bases and J dropped 4 bases, with 17 bases sitting between them. This CDR3 reads CASATGPTFYGYTF. CDR3 DNA sequence: TGTGCCAGCGCTACAGGTCCTACGTTCTATGGCTACACCTTC.

The rearrangement joins TRBV21-1 to TRBJ1-2; the table's D call, TRBD1, was not checked against the DNA. TRBV21-1 is labeled a pseudogene. The CDR3 length is 16 residues. The CDR3 DNA sequence: TGTGCCAGCAGCAGGCAGAGGACAGGGGGTCCCTATGGCTACACCTTC. Translation: CASSRQRTGGPYGYTF.